This T cell receptor beta chain was captured in a study of patients and donors after allogeneic stem cell transplantation. TCRdb redid the calling of the RT-PCR reads with MiXCR, one entry per CDR3 protein. The sample yields fewer than 250,000 distinct CDR3 sequences, roughly 13% seen once. Germline V gene lookup returns CDR1 KGHDR and CDR2 SFDVKD. V gave up 3 bases and J gave up 6 bases, with 8 bases separating them. This CDR3 contains 12 residues. This clonotype was seen repeatedly, ten times or more. This TCR was sampled from a human donor who was either an allogeneic HSCT recipient or a stem cell or donor lymphocyte infusion donor (not recorded which). It is not recorded whose cells these are; they may come from a transplant donor. The rearrangement uses TRBV24-1 and TRBJ2-7; D unresolved. Specimen: blood, either unsorted or a sorted T cell fraction (not recorded which). The CDR3 coding sequence is TGTGCCACCAGTGATGGTTATTTCGAGCAGTACTTC. This gives the protein CATSDGYFEQYF.